The 15 T cell receptor beta chains below were found in one sample sequenced in a study of cytomegalovirus exposure and HLA in healthy donors. PCR primers comprised 60 Vbeta and 13 Jbeta primers. Method: immunoSEQ multiplex PCR; TCRdb's copy keeps in-frame clones and lacks some. This sample's table reports some 53,000 clones. What was sequenced was PBMCs. These TCRs come from an older woman in good health and CMV-seropositive.

The V and J genes are TRBV27 and TRBJ1-1; D is possibly TRBD1 (6 bases). The CDR3 totals 16 residues. V was clipped by 5 bases and J by 3 bases, with 19 bases between them. The germline CDR1 and CDR2 sequences are MNHEY and SMNVEV (reference sequence). The CDR3 DNA is TGTGCCAGCAGTCCCTCGGCGGGGGGCTTTTACACTGAAGCTTTCTTT. It codes for CASSPSAGGFYTEAFF.

The J gene is TRBJ2-2, the V gene TRBV6-1; tentatively, D is TRBD2 (5 bases). There are 16 residues in the CDR3. Trimming cost V 4 bases and J 7 bases, with 19 bases left between them. CDR1 and CDR2 (germline): MNHNS, SASEGT. CDR3 loop: CASSVAGGGVRGELFF. The CDR3 DNA follows: TGTGCCAGCAGTGTGGCAGGAGGTGGAGTTCGCGGGGAGCTGTTTTTT.

Here the CDR3 DNA reads TGTGCCAGCAGCCTCCCGAAGACAGGGAACTATGGCTACACCTTC. This translates into CASSLPKTGNYGYTF. The chain employs TRBV5-4 and TRBJ1-2, with 7 bases matching TRBD1. The germline CDR1 and CDR2 sequences are SGHNT and YYREEE (reference sequence). This CDR3 is 15 amino acids long. J lost 2 bases, V lost 4 bases, and 8 bases had no gene match.

V is TRBV7-2 and J is TRBJ2-7; D gene uncertain. Germline values: CDR1 SGHTA, CDR2 FQGNSA. There are 13 residues in the CDR3. Trimming removed 1 base at V and 2 bases at J, with 6 bases between. CDR3 DNA sequence: TGTGCCAGCAGCTTAGGACTTGCCTACGAGCAGTACTTC. This encodes CASSLGLAYEQYF.

This chain links TRBV28 with TRBJ1-1; perhaps TRBD1 as D (6 bases). CDR3 length: 16 residues. The V end was cut by 6 bases, the J end by 0 bases, with 17 bases between. Germline V gene lookup returns CDR1 MDHEN and CDR2 SYDVKM. The CDR3 nucleotides read TGTGCCAGCAGCAAAGTTCGGGGGGCGTTGAACACTGAAGCTTTCTTT. Translated, it gives CASSKVRGALNTEAFF.

The chain combines TRBV10-3 with TRBJ1-5; TRBD1 matches at 8 bases. The CDR3 runs to 15 residues. Germline-derived CDR1 and CDR2 are ENHRY and SYGVKD. V trimming: 5 bases; J trimming: 4 bases; junction bases outside the gene matches: 7. The CDR3 DNA follows: TGTGCCATCAGTCCCACGGGACAGGCTAATCAGCCCCAGCATTTT. Its protein product is CAISPTGQANQPQHF.

CDR3 nucleotide sequence: TGTGCCAGCAGCCCCTGGGGGGAAGATGGCTACACCTTC. Translated, it gives CASSPWGEDGYTF. This chain connects TRBV5-4 to TRBJ1-2; D perhaps matches TRBD1 (5 bases). V was cut by 4 bases and J by 6 bases, with 13 bases left in between. From germline, CDR1 is SGHNT and CDR2 YYREEE (reference sequence). CDR3 length equals 13 residues.

This chain links TRBV14 with TRBJ2-5; 9 bases agree with TRBD2. The ends lost 0 bases at V and 0 bases at J; junction bases unmatched: 8. This CDR3 spans 18 amino acids. Germline V gene data show CDR1 as SGHDN and CDR2 as FVKESK. The CDR3 nucleotides read TGTGCCAGCAGCCAAGAATGGCTAGCGGGGCAGTACCAAGAGACCCAGTACTTC. Translated, it gives CASSQEWLAGQYQETQYF.

The genes are TRBV19 and TRBJ1-6; weak D call: TRBD1 (5 bases). CDR3 length: 14 residues. Germline CDR1 reads LNHDA; CDR2 reads SQIVND (reference sequence). The V and J ends lost 10 bases and 7 bases respectively, with 17 bases between them. In nucleotides, the CDR3 is TGTGCCACCCTTCCTGGGGGGATCAATTCACCCCTCCACTTT. This gives the protein CATLPGGINSPLHF.

The chain recombines TRBV6-1 with TRBJ1-3; D remains ambiguous. This CDR3 is 14 amino acids long. With 6 bases removed from V and 0 bases from J, the gap between germline ends came to 9 bases. Germline V gene sequence: CDR1 MNHNS, CDR2 SASEGT. The CDR3 DNA reads as TGTGCCAGCAGAAAATCAGACTCTGGAAACACCATATATTTT. This encodes CASRKSDSGNTIYF.

J is TRBJ2-4 and V is TRBV23-1; 8 nucleotides agree with TRBD1. Being an ORF, TRBV23-1 has a function that is uncertain. The trim removed 8 bases at V and 0 bases at J, leaving 9 bases unmatched. CDR3 length: 16 amino acids. The CDR3 DNA sequence: TGCGCCAGCGGTAAGACAGGGGTGCTAGCCAAAAACATTCAGTACTTC. It codes for CASGKTGVLAKNIQYF.

This chain links TRBV18 with TRBJ1-1; no firm D call. Per germline, CDR1 KGHSH and CDR2 LQKENI. The V end lost 3 bases, the J end lost 3 bases, and 8 bases lay between the germline ends. CDR3 length: 13 amino acids. CDR3 sequence reads: CASSPVAYTEAFF. CDR3 bases: TGTGCCAGCTCACCGGTGGCCTACACTGAAGCTTTCTTT.

The chain couples TRBV6-5 to TRBJ2-3; 9 bases are shared with TRBD2. This CDR3 region has 15 residues. CDR1 is MNHEY, CDR2 SVGAGI, per germline. V shed 6 bases and J 0 bases; nucleotides not matched to a gene: 4. CDR3 sequence (DNA): TGTGCCAGCAGAAACCTAGCGGGGAGCACAGATACGCAGTATTTT. This gives the protein CASRNLAGSTDTQYF.

The chain is built from TRBV6-1 and TRBJ2-2, with 7 bases that match TRBD1. Germline CDR1 MNHNS, CDR2 SASEGT. The CDR3 sequence is 15 residues long. V lost 5 bases, J lost 7 bases, and 10 bases stayed unmatched. The CDR3 sequence: CASSPTGSRGGELFF. Here the CDR3 DNA reads TGTGCCAGCAGTCCGACAGGGAGTCGGGGCGGGGAGCTGTTTTTT.

The chain recombines TRBV11-2 with TRBJ2-7; 9 bases match TRBD1. V lost 3 bases to trimming and J lost 1 base; unmatched junction nucleotides: 4. This CDR3 contains 15 residues. From germline, CDR1 is SGHAT and CDR2 FQNNGV. The CDR3 protein is CASSFSGTGSYEQYF. The DNA of the CDR3 is TGTGCCAGCAGCTTTTCCGGGACAGGGTCCTACGAGCAGTACTTC.